This T cell receptor beta chain was observed in a study of beta chain features in type 1 diabetes. Study-wide findings and caveats: Small HLA sub-analyses could not settle whether HLA shapes TCRB rearrangement. There was a moderate but significant shortening of TCRB CDR3s in all four CD4+ subsets of Type 1 diabetes patients.

CDR3 length: 15 residues. The germline V gene has CDR1 SNHLY and CDR2 FYNNEI. V lost 9 bases and J lost 7; bases outside the gene matches: 12. This clone occurred a few times. The antigen remains unidentified. Expressed TCRB transcripts were sequenced because the entire RNA isolate underwent reverse transcription. The protocol was immunoSEQ multiplex PCR, while the TCRdb copy is restricted to in-frame clones and leaves out a portion. This sample yields some 410,000 clones, of which approximately 15% are seen a single time; 0.035% to 0.045% belongs to the top ten. Sequencing input: naive CD4+ T cells from blood. The chain recombines TRBV2 with TRBJ2-1; TRBD1 matches 10 bases. The source of this sequence is a man aged 25 to 40 in good health. CDR3 nucleotides: TGTGCCAGAAGGATGATGGGACAGGGGTTGAATGAGCAGTTCTTC. This gives the protein CARRMMGQGLNEQFF.